Listed here are 8 T cell receptor beta chains from one sample, sequenced in a study of T cell clones after liver transplantation. Profiling relied on immunoSEQ multiplex PCR, and the TCRdb table lists in-frame clones only, not all of them. The data show 45,000 to 60,000 clones, approximately 84% seen once. Here the sequenced sample was CD4+ T cells from blood, taken before liver transplant. All receptors derive from a human donor who received a liver transplant.

The chain links TRBV5-1 to TRBJ2-5; the D gene could be TRBD1 or TRBD2 (5 bases each). The CDR3 contains 14 residues. With 0 bases removed from V and 2 bases from J, the gap between germline ends came to 8 bases. Germline V lookup: CDR1 SGHRS, CDR2 YFSETQ. The CDR3 nucleotides are TGCGCCAGCAGCTTGGGGGGACGGCAAGAGACCCAGTACTTC. Translation: CASSLGGRQETQYF. Drawing the rest from reference TRBV5-1 and TRBJ2-5, the complete variable domain is KAGVTQTPRYLIKTRGQQVTLSCSPISGHRSVSWYQQTPGQGLQFLFEYFSETQRNKGNFPGRFSGRQFSNSRSEMNVSTLELGDSALYLCASSLGGRQETQYFGPGTRLLVL.

The chain employs TRBV5-1 and TRBJ2-5; D might be TRBD1 (7 bases). Germline lookup yields CDR1 SGHRS and CDR2 YFSETQ. Between the trimmed V and J ends, which lost 6 bases and 0 bases, there was a span of 15 bases. The CDR3 is 15 amino acids. The CDR3 here is CASIQGGSYQETQYF. DNA of the CDR3: TGCGCCAGCATTCAGGGGGGCAGCTACCAAGAGACCCAGTACTTC. The variable domain in full, with the rest retrieved from reference TRBV5-1 and TRBJ2-5, is KAGVTQTPRYLIKTRGQQVTLSCSPISGHRSVSWYQQTPGQGLQFLFEYFSETQRNKGNFPGRFSGRQFSNSRSEMNVSTLELGDSALYLCASIQGGSYQETQYFGPGTRLLVL.

The rearrangement links TRBV5-8 to TRBJ2-2, with no clear D. The germline V gene has CDR1 SGHTS and CDR2 YDEGEE. This CDR3 contains 14 residues. V lost 1 base and J 6 bases, leaving 10 bases between the germline ends. DNA of the CDR3: TGTGCCAGCAGCTTGTGGCGACTTGCCGGGGAGCTGTTTTTT. This sequence encodes CASSLWRLAGELFF.

This chain uses TRBV28 with TRBJ1-2; maybe TRBD1 (6 bases). V dropped 2 bases and J dropped 3 bases, with 10 bases sitting between them. The CDR3 contains 14 residues. CDR1 and CDR2 from the germline V gene are MDHEN and SYDVKM. The chain's CDR3 is CASSLKAGDYGYTF. CDR3 nucleotides: TGTGCCAGCAGTTTAAAAGCAGGGGACTATGGCTACACCTTC.

This clone has only a few counts. The V call is TRBV30, the J call TRBJ1-5, with TRBD1 identical over 7 bases. The germline V gene has CDR1 GTSNPN and CDR2 SVGIG (reference sequence). V trimming: 5 bases; J trimming: 2 bases; junction bases outside the gene matches: 0. This CDR3 comprises 12 residues. CDR3 amino acids: CAWDRGNQPQHF. CDR3 bases: TGTGCCTGGGACAGGGGCAATCAGCCCCAGCATTTT.

The CDR3 nucleotides read TGTGCCAGCACTCAGGGGAATGAGCAGTTCTTC. This gives the protein CASTQGNEQFF. The chain couples TRBV18 to TRBJ2-1; D possibly corresponds to TRBD1 (6 bases). Trimming left V 8 bases short and J 7 bases short, with 9 bases between. This CDR3 is 11 amino acids long. Germline V CDR1 and CDR2: KGHSH, LQKENI.

The rearrangement joins TRBV30 to TRBJ1-5; 9 bases are a match to TRBD1. CDR3 length equals 13 residues. V lost 0 bases, J lost 9 bases, and 3 bases stayed unmatched. The germline gives CDR1 GTSNPN, CDR2 SVGIG (reference sequence). CDR3 protein: CAWSVQGAGPQHF. The CDR3 DNA sequence: TGTGCCTGGAGTGTACAGGGGGCCGGGCCCCAGCATTTT.

This clone was detected only a few times. The chain combines TRBV2 with TRBJ2-2, with a weak D call TRBD1 (6 bases). The germline V and J ends were trimmed by 6 bases and 10 bases, with 9 bases remaining between them. There are 11 residues in the CDR3. Germline loops: CDR1 SNHLY, CDR2 FYNNEI. This chain's CDR3 is CASRAGVELFF. CDR3 DNA: TGTGCCAGCAGAGCAGGGGTGGAGCTGTTTTTT.